These 30 T cell receptor beta chains originate from one sample sequenced in a study of shared clonotypes between healthy human individuals. Clones were read by immunoSEQ multiplex PCR, and TCRdb kept only the in-frame ones, dropping some. There are 450,000 to 700,000 clones in the sample; nearly 97% occur only once, and 0.11% lies in the top ten. Naivety among CD8 cells was defined by CD45RO negativity and positive CCR7 selection, thereby excluding terminally differentiated effector memory CD45RA+ cells. Sequenced: naive CD8+ T cells sorted from blood. The receptors shown here come from a woman in her twenties or thirties in good health.

The CDR3 reads CASSRSSRSGYTF. The CDR3, as DNA: TGTGCCAGCTCACGCTCAAGCAGGAGTGGCTACACCTTC. The chain joins TRBV18 to TRBJ1-2; D remains unclear. The CDR3 covers 13 residues. The V end was cut by 4 bases, the J end by 7 bases, with 13 bases between. Germline V gives CDR1 KGHSH, CDR2 LQKENI.

The chain uses TRBV9 and TRBJ1-3; D call uncertain. The CDR3 is 15 residues long. V gave up 4 bases and J gave up 0 bases, with 11 bases separating them. The germline CDR1 and CDR2 sequences are SGDLS and YYNGEE. CDR3 amino acids: CASSLDGSSGNTIYF. The CDR3 DNA reads TGTGCCAGCAGCCTTGACGGGTCCTCTGGAAACACCATATATTTT.

The chain joins TRBV14 to TRBJ1-4; tentatively, D is TRBD1 (5 bases). The CDR3 is 15 amino acids. The V and J ends lost 3 bases and 3 bases respectively, with 11 bases between them. Germline V gene data show CDR1 as SGHDN and CDR2 as FVKESK. CDR3 in DNA: TGTGCCAGCAGCCAGTACAGGTCGTCTAATGAAAAACTGTTTTTT. Translated, it gives CASSQYRSSNEKLFF.

The chain carries TRBV25-1 and TRBJ1-5, with 8 bases fitting TRBD1. This CDR3 is 15 amino acids long. J was trimmed by 7 bases and V by 4 bases; bases with no gene match: 9. Germline V lookup: CDR1 MGHDK, CDR2 SYGVNS. The CDR3 region has the DNA TGTGCCAGCAGTGGGGAGACAGGGGATGGACAGCCCCAGCATTTT. Amino acids: CASSGETGDGQPQHF.

The chain has TRBV27 and TRBJ2-7; D is uncertain. Trimming took off 5 bases at V and 2 bases at J, with 19 bases between the two ends. There are 16 residues in the CDR3. The V gene's germline CDR1 is MNHEY and CDR2 SMNVEV (reference sequence). The CDR3 DNA reads as TGTGCCAGCAGTCCACCGACCGGGCTACCTACCTACGAGCAGTACTTC. Its translation: CASSPPTGLPTYEQYF.

The rearrangement joins TRBV19 to TRBJ2-1; D might be TRBD1 (6 bases). CDR1 LNHDA and CDR2 SQIVND come from the germline V gene (reference sequence). Trimming left V 8 bases short and J 10 bases short, with 12 bases between. CDR3 size: 11 residues. This CDR3 reads CASDSGTEQFF. The CDR3 DNA reads as TGTGCCAGTGACTCCGGGACAGAGCAGTTCTTC. The full variable domain, in which reference TRBV19 and TRBJ2-1 provide the parts outside the CDR3, is DGGITQSPKYLFRKEGQNVTLSCEQNLNHDAMYWYRQDPGQGLRLIYYSQIVNDFQKGDIAEGYSVSREKKESFPLTVTSAQKNPTAFYLCASDSGTEQFFGPGTRLTVL.

This clone was detected only once. A junction end diverges from the germline sequence, so it may reflect a read error. V and J are TRBV30 and TRBJ2-5; D remains unclear. The length of the CDR3 is 11 residues. Germline lookup yields CDR1 GTSNPN and CDR2 SVGIG (reference sequence). The CDR3 nucleotides read TGTGCCTGGAGTGGGAACCGGCACGTTAACTTC. Its protein is CAWSGNRHVNF.

V gene TRBV27 combines with J gene TRBJ2-1; possible D gene TRBD2, 5 bases. Germline loops: CDR1 MNHEY, CDR2 SMNVEV (reference sequence). This CDR3 has 15 residues. The V and J ends lost 1 base and 9 bases respectively, with 16 bases between them. CDR3 sequence reads: CASSLFPGIGSEQFF. The CDR3 nucleotides read TGTGCCAGCAGTTTATTCCCCGGGATCGGCAGTGAGCAGTTCTTC.

This chain links TRBV28 with TRBJ1-4, with no clear D. Germline V lookup: CDR1 MDHEN, CDR2 SYDVKM. Trimming left V 5 bases short and J 0 bases short, with 13 bases between. The CDR3 sequence is 16 residues long. As DNA, the CDR3 is TGTGCCAGCAGTGACGAATCAGATGCAACTAATGAAAAACTGTTTTTT. Its translation is CASSDESDATNEKLFF.

This chain uses TRBV27 with TRBJ1-4, with 9 bases that match TRBD1. V lost 5 bases and J lost 6; bases outside the gene matches: 4. Germline V gene data show CDR1 as MNHEY and CDR2 as SMNVEV (reference sequence). The CDR3 is 14 amino acids. Here the CDR3 reads CASSEQGADEKLFF. The CDR3 DNA reads TGTGCCAGCAGTGAACAGGGGGCGGATGAAAAACTGTTTTTT.

The V gene is TRBV28, the J gene TRBJ2-1; 11 bases are shared with TRBD2. CDR1 MDHEN and CDR2 SYDVKM come from the germline V gene. V shed 3 bases and J 9 bases; nucleotides not matched to a gene: 16. The CDR3 has 18 amino acids. This CDR3 is CASSFPSSSGRSSGEQFF. The CDR3 DNA reads TGTGCCAGCAGTTTCCCCAGTTCTAGCGGGAGGTCGTCTGGTGAGCAGTTCTTC.

V usage is TRBV28 and J usage is TRBJ2-3, with 9 bases matching TRBD2. Germline V gives CDR1 MDHEN, CDR2 SYDVKM. The CDR3 runs to 16 residues. V lost 6 bases to trimming and J lost 1 base; unmatched junction nucleotides: 8. The DNA for the CDR3 is TGTGCCAGCAGGTCACAGCGGGAGGTTGGCACAGATACGCAGTATTTT. Its translation is CASRSQREVGTDTQYF.

The chain joins TRBV5-8 to TRBJ1-4, with a tentative D call TRBD1 (5 bases). The CDR3 is 14 amino acids. V dropped 5 bases and J dropped 7 bases, with 15 bases sitting between them. The germline V gene encodes CDR1 SGHTS and CDR2 YDEGEE. Here the CDR3 DNA reads TGTGCCAGCAGAGACCGGGACTTGGCTGAAAAACTGTTTTTT. Amino acid sequence: CASRDRDLAEKLFF. Looking up the rest from reference TRBV5-8 and TRBJ1-4 gives the full variable domain: EAGVTQSPTHLIKTRGQQATLRCSPISGHTSVYWYQQALGLGLQFLLWYDEGEERNRGNFPPRFSGRQFPNYSSELNVNALELEDSALYLCASRDRDLAEKLFFGSGTQLSVL.

The chain employs TRBV7-9 and TRBJ2-3; D is perhaps TRBD1 or TRBD2 (5 bases each). Germline assignment: CDR1 SEHNR and CDR2 FQNEAQ (reference sequence). The CDR3 covers 18 residues. V was clipped by 7 bases and J by 4 bases, with 27 bases between them. CDR3 amino acids: CASTPPLGEQRPSDTQYF. CDR3 DNA: TGTGCCAGCACCCCACCTTTGGGGGAACAGAGACCGTCAGATACGCAGTATTTT.

This chain joins TRBV28 and TRBJ2-3; D possibly matches TRBD1 or TRBD2 (5 bases each). The CDR3 runs to 15 residues. V lost 3 bases and J lost 0, with 10 bases in between. Germline V CDR1 and CDR2: MDHEN, SYDVKM. The DNA for the CDR3 is TGTGCCAGCAGTTTTAGATGGGGGAGCACAGATACGCAGTATTTT. It is translated as CASSFRWGSTDTQYF.

The CDR3 reads CASSPITGTGGTDTQYF. In nucleotides, the CDR3 is TGTGCCAGCAGCCCTATCACCGGGACAGGGGGCACAGATACGCAGTATTTT. V is TRBV5-6 and J is TRBJ2-3; 10 bases line up with TRBD1. With V trimmed by 4 bases and J by 1 base, 9 bases remained unmatched. The CDR3 is 17 residues long. The germline V gene has CDR1 SGHDT and CDR2 YYEEEE.

This CDR3 is CATSVLAGVETGELFF. CDR3 DNA: TGTGCCACCAGCGTACTAGCGGGAGTGGAAACCGGGGAGCTGTTTTTT. J is TRBJ2-2 and V is TRBV15; TRBD2 matches at 11 bases. The CDR3 spans 16 residues. CDR1 is LNHNV, CDR2 YYDKDF, per germline (reference sequence). V was pared by 5 bases and J by 5 bases, with 7 bases of the junction left unmatched.

The chain combines TRBV11-2 with TRBJ1-3, with unresolved D. There are 16 residues in the CDR3. The germline CDR1 and CDR2 sequences are SGHAT and FQNNGV. V lost 1 base to trimming and J lost 0 bases, with 10 bases between them. Here the CDR3 DNA reads TGTGCCAGCAGCTTAGGCCCGAACTACTCTGGAAACACCATATATTTT. Translation gives CASSLGPNYSGNTIYF.

The chain recombines TRBV19 with TRBJ2-7; 7 bases line up with TRBD2. The CDR3 consists of 14 residues. Germline V gives CDR1 LNHDA, CDR2 SQIVND (reference sequence). V lost 5 bases, J lost 2 bases, and 6 bases stayed unmatched. The DNA of the CDR3 is TGTGCCAGTAGTGCCGGGAGCGGGGCCTACGAGCAGTACTTC. Translated: CASSAGSGAYEQYF.

V usage is TRBV9 and J usage is TRBJ2-5, with a weak D call TRBD1 (7 bases). The better agreement between TRBJ2-7 and the DNA end casts doubt on the J call. The CDR3 sequence is 14 residues long. From germline, CDR1 is SGDLS and CDR2 YYNGEE. CDR3 protein: CASSVGGTAYEQYF. The CDR3 region has the DNA TGTGCCAGCAGCGTAGGCGGGACAGCCTACGAGCAGTACTTC.

This rearrangement joins TRBV7-8 to TRBJ2-7; TRBD2 is a possible D gene (6 bases). Trimming cost V 3 bases and J 6 bases, with 6 bases left between them. Germline V lookup: CDR1 SGHVS, CDR2 FQNEAQ. The CDR3 is 11 residues long. CDR3 sequence (DNA): TGTGCCAGCAGCTTCGGGGGCGAGCAGTACTTC. Translating it yields CASSFGGEQYF.

This clone was seen only once. The chain couples TRBV20-1 to TRBJ1-2, with 8 bases that match TRBD1. The V gene end was trimmed by 4 bases and the J gene end by 10 bases; junction bases not matched to a gene: 5. The V gene's germline CDR1 is DFQATT and CDR2 SNEGSKA (reference sequence). The CDR3 totals 11 residues. The CDR3 nucleotides read TGCAGTGCTAAGGACAGGGACGTCTACACCTTC. This encodes CSAKDRDVYTF.

This chain connects TRBV5-6 to TRBJ2-7; D gene unclear. The CDR3 is 16 amino acids. Between the trimmed V and J ends, which lost 0 bases and 0 bases, there was a span of 13 bases. CDR1 and CDR2 from the germline V gene are SGHDT and YYEEEE. The CDR3 spells CASSLGQGRVSYEQYF. The DNA of the CDR3 is TGTGCCAGCAGCTTGGGTCAAGGCAGAGTCTCCTACGAGCAGTACTTC.

V gene TRBV10-3 combines with J gene TRBJ2-1, with D perhaps TRBD2 (5 bases). Germline CDR1 reads ENHRY; CDR2 reads SYGVKD. The ends were cut back, 3 bases at V and 0 bases at J, with 9 bases in the middle. CDR3 size: 15 residues. The DNA of the CDR3 is TGTGCCATCAGTGAAAGGGAGAGCTCCTACAATGAGCAGTTCTTC. Translated: CAISERESSYNEQFF.

The chain couples TRBV28 to TRBJ2-5, with D hard to call. Trimming shortened V by 8 bases and J by 3 bases, and 7 bases separated the two germline ends. Germline CDR1 is MDHEN and CDR2 is SYDVKM. This CDR3 spans 11 amino acids. CDR3: CASGPEETQYF. The CDR3 DNA reads TGTGCCAGCGGGCCAGAAGAGACCCAGTACTTC.

This chain joins TRBV5-4 and TRBJ2-7, with a possible D match to TRBD2 (5 bases). Per germline, CDR1 SGHNT and CDR2 YYREEE (reference sequence). This CDR3 has 15 amino acids. V lost 4 bases and J lost 1, with 15 bases in between. The CDR3 reads CASSQDPGGSYEQYF. CDR3 coding DNA: TGTGCCAGCAGCCAAGATCCAGGAGGTTCCTACGAGCAGTACTTC. Using reference TRBV5-4 and TRBJ2-7 for the parts outside the CDR3, the full variable domain is ETGVTQSPTHLIKTRGQQVTLRCSSQSGHNTVSWYQQALGQGPQFIFQYYREEENGRGNFPPRFSGLQFPNYSSELNVNALELDDSALYLCASSQDPGGSYEQYFGPGTRLTVT.

The chain recombines TRBV11-2 with TRBJ2-7; the match to TRBD2 covers 7 bases. The CDR3 runs 14 residues. J was trimmed by 7 bases and V by 10 bases; bases with no gene match: 16. CDR1 is SGHAT and CDR2 is FQNNGV in the germline V gene. DNA for the CDR3: TGTGCCACGAGCCTCGGGGGGTGGGGATGGGAGCAGTACTTC. Translation: CATSLGGWGWEQYF.

This chain links TRBV27 with TRBJ2-1; no clear D. The CDR3 runs 13 residues. Trimming pared 2 bases from V and 9 bases from J, leaving 11 bases between. From germline, CDR1 is MNHEY and CDR2 SMNVEV (reference sequence). The CDR3 DNA sequence: TGTGCCAGCAGTTTAATTGAGAGTCCTGAGCAGTTCTTC. Translation: CASSLIESPEQFF.

The genes are TRBV19 and TRBJ1-5, with TRBD1 matching over 7 bases. Trimming at V came to 11 bases and at J to 4 bases, leaving 5 bases not matched to a gene. CDR1 is LNHDA and CDR2 is SQIVND in the germline V gene (reference sequence). The CDR3 extends over 12 amino acids. The CDR3 reads CAGGDSNQPQHF. The CDR3 DNA reads TGTGCCGGGGGGGACAGTAATCAGCCCCAGCATTTT.

The chain links TRBV19 to TRBJ2-1; 12 bases align to TRBD2. The CDR3 totals 16 residues. V shed 5 bases, J shed 4 bases, and the junction held 6 bases outside the gene matches. Germline-derived CDR1 and CDR2 are LNHDA and SQIVND (reference sequence). DNA for the CDR3: TGTGCCAGTAGTCAGCGGACTAGCGGGGTATACAATGAGCAGTTCTTC. This encodes CASSQRTSGVYNEQFF.